A selection of T cell receptor beta chains follows, all from one sample in a study of blood T cell repertoires in COVID-19. The data were produced by immunoSEQ multiplex PCR, yet TCRdb's version contains in-frame clones alone and is incomplete. Seen here are 150,000 to 160,000 clones, approximately 80% observed once, and the top ten hold about 12%. Sequencing input: peripheral blood. The receptors come from a woman between 55 and 75 years old with COVID-19, enrolled during active disease. The CDR3 runs from the conserved cysteine through the conserved F or W. The D gene is left open where the match is weak. Part of the rows lack a size; the others show once, few, many or a class for expanded clones.

>TRBD2|TRBV14|-|TRBJ2-5
TGTGCCAGCAGCAAAGCTAGCGGGATCGAGACCCAGTACTTC
CASSKASGIETQYF
>-|TRBV6-5|few|TRBJ1-5
TGTGCCAGCAGTTACTCAGGAGATCGTCAGCCCCAGCATTTT
CASSYSGDRQPQHF
>-|TRBV2|-|TRBJ1-5
TGTGCCAGCAGTGAACTGGGACTTAGGGATCAGCCCCAGCATTTT
CASSELGLRDQPQHF
>TRBD1|TRBV6-6|-|TRBJ1-2
TGTGCCAGCATAGGACAGGATCAGCATGGCTACACCTTC
CASIGQDQHGYTF
>TRBD1|TRBV29-1|-|TRBJ1-1
TGCAGCGCAGGCTTTTGGACAGGGAACGGTGAAGCTTTCTTT
CSAGFWTGNGEAFF
>-|TRBV19|-|TRBJ1-1
TGTGCCAGTAGTTCAGACAGGCTAAACACTGAAGCTTTCTTT
CASSSDRLNTEAFF
>-|TRBV10-3|many|TRBJ2-5
TGTGCCATCAGTTCCCCTAGATCGGAGACCCAGTACTTC
CAISSPRSETQYF
>TRBD2|TRBV10-3|-|TRBJ2-1
TGTGCCATCACTCCGCGACCGGGACTAGCGGCCGACAATGAGCAGTTCTTC
CAITPRPGLAADNEQFF
>-|TRBV19|-|TRBJ1-5
TGTGCCAGTGCGGACAGATATCAGCCCCAGCATTTT
CASADRYQPQHF
>TRBD2|TRBV6-5|once|TRBJ2-1
TGTGCCAGCAAGGAACTAGCGGGAGCCCCCAGGGAGCAGTTCTTC
CASKELAGAPREQFF
>-|TRBV3-1/TRBV3-2|-|TRBJ1-5
TGTGCCAGCAGTCAAACAGGACAGTATAGCAATCAGCCCCAGCATTTT
CASSQTGQYSNQPQHF
>-|TRBV9|-|TRBJ2-4
TGTGCCAGCAGCGAGGGGGAGCCGGAAAACATTCAGTACTTC
CASSEGEPENIQYF
>TRBD1|TRBV3-1/TRBV3-2|-|TRBJ1-1
TGTGCCAGCAGGCAAAGACAGGGATACACTGAAGCTTTCTTT
CASRQRQGYTEAFF
>TRBD1|TRBV7-9|-|TRBJ1-4
TGTGCCAGCAGCTTAGACAGGGGAAATGAAAAACTGTTTTTT
CASSLDRGNEKLFF
>TRBD2|TRBV6-5|once|TRBJ2-5
TGTGCCACCGGTACGGGGGGGACCGGCGAGACCCAGTACTTC
CATGTGGTGETQYF
>-|TRBV9|-|TRBJ1-1
TGTGCCAGCAGCGAGCCCCAAGGGAACAGGGCTCCTTTCTTT
CASSEPQGNRAPFF
>-|TRBV7-8|-|TRBJ1-1
TGTGCCAGCAGCTCCCAACCCCGGCGGATGAACACTGAAGCTTTCTTT
CASSSQPRRMNTEAFF
>-|TRBV11-3|-|TRBJ1-1
TGTGCCAGCAGAGCGGCGGGCAACACTGAAGCTTTCTTT
CASRAAGNTEAFF
>-|TRBV6-5|once|TRBJ2-5
TGTGCCAGCAGTTACTCGGGCAGCCAAGAGACCCAGTACTTC
CASSYSGSQETQYF
>-|TRBV6-6|-|TRBJ1-4
TGTGCCAGCAGTTACCCCAGGGAACAAAGTGAAAAACTGTTTTTT
CASSYPREQSEKLFF
>TRBD1|TRBV10-3|-|TRBJ1-1
TGTGCCATCAGCGACAGGGGCCGGGGCACTGAAGCTTTCTTT
CAISDRGRGTEAFF
>TRBD2|TRBV3-1/TRBV3-2|-|TRBJ2-1
TGTGCCAGCAGCCAAGTCTGGCGGGAGGGCCATCATGAGCAGTTCTTC
CASSQVWREGHHEQFF